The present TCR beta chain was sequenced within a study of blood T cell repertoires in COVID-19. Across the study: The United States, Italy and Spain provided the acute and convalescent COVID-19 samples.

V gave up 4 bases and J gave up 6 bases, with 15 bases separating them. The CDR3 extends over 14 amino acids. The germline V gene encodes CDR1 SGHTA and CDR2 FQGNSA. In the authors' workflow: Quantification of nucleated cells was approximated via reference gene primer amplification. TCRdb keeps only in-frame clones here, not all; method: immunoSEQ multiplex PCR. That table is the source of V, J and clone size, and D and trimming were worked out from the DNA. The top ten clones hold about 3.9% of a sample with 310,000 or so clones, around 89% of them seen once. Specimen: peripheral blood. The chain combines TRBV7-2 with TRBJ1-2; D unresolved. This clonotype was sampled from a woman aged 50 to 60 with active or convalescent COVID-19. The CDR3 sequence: CASSSPRGGHGYTF. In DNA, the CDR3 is TGTGCCAGCAGCTCCCCTCGGGGTGGACATGGCTACACCTTC.